In this sample, the clone carrying this T cell receptor (beta chain) turned up many times. Its specificity is unknown. A multiplex PCR was run with 60 Vbeta primers and 13 Jbeta primers. Here immunoSEQ multiplex PCR was the method, and the copy in TCRdb shows in-frame clones only, minus some. The data contain over 100,000 clones, around 9% of them seen just once; the ten biggest clones take up roughly 7%. The data were obtained in a study of cytomegalovirus exposure and HLA in healthy donors. Findings of the study overall: Some public TCRs appeared in many individuals, while most sequences were rare. CMV serostatus was the sole immune exposure information available. Common viral pathogens seemed, in a later analysis, to connect with several of the most significant clusters. Relative to equally common others, HLA-associated TCR beta chains showed greater clonal expansion in a later analysis.

The TCR originated in a woman aged 40 to 50 in good health and CMV-seropositive. What was sequenced was PBMCs.

CDR3 loop: CSVEVVAGEQYF. CDR3 nucleotide sequence: TGCAGCGTTGAAGTCGTAGCGGGCGAGCAGTACTTC. The chain employs TRBV29-1 and TRBJ2-7; 7 bases line up with TRBD2. V gave up 1 base and J gave up 6 bases; unmatched junction bases: 3. Germline V gene lookup returns CDR1 SQVTM and CDR2 ANQGSEA. The CDR3 spans 12 residues.